These 31 T cell receptor beta chains came from one sample sequenced in a study of blood T cells in healthy people across ages. Alongside a J-beta primer mix, a sample-barcoded 5' primer served in a second PCR lasting about 7 to 11 cycles. A single record per CDR3 protein comes from TCRdb applying MiXCR to the 5' RACE reads. The sample includes about 1.6 million distinct CDR3 sequences, about 35% of them seen just once. Material: blood. The receptors shown here come from a woman in her twenties or thirties in good health.

J is TRBJ2-3 and V is TRBV5-6, with 7 bases that match TRBD1. The CDR3 has 14 amino acids. Germline trimming cut 5 bases from V and 2 bases from J; bases unmatched to any gene: 5. Germline loops: CDR1 SGHDT, CDR2 YYEEEE. The CDR3, as DNA: TGTGCCAGCAGACGACAGGGCCCCACAGATACGCAGTATTTT. Its translation is CASRRQGPTDTQYF.

The chain joins TRBV20-1 to TRBJ2-7; 8 bases align to TRBD2. This CDR3 has 14 amino acids. The V segment lost 7 bases and the J segment 0 bases; nucleotides outside the gene matches: 8. Germline CDR1 reads DFQATT; CDR2 reads SNEGSKA (reference sequence). The CDR3 sequence: CSVTGGGPSYEQYF. CDR3 bases: TGCAGTGTTACCGGCGGGGGGCCCTCCTACGAGCAGTACTTC.

In its sample, this clonotype was seen many times. The chain links TRBV20-1 to TRBJ1-5, with D hard to call. The length of the CDR3 is 12 residues. CDR1 is DFQATT, CDR2 SNEGSKA, per germline (reference sequence). V was pared by 2 bases and J by 7 bases, with 9 bases between. The DNA of the CDR3 is TGCAGTGCTAGACAACTTGTCCAGCCCCAGCATTTT. Translation gives CSARQLVQPQHF.

The V call is TRBV9, the J call TRBJ1-2; TRBD1 matches at 8 bases. CDR3 length: 18 amino acids. CDR1 SGDLS and CDR2 YYNGEE come from the germline V gene. The V segment lost 0 bases and the J segment 3 bases; nucleotides outside the gene matches: 13. The CDR3 here is CASSVDETGEEVYYGYTF. The CDR3 region has the DNA TGTGCCAGCAGCGTAGATGAGACAGGGGAAGAAGTTTACTATGGCTACACCTTC.

In this sample, this clonotype turned up many times. One end of the junction is discordant with germline, which a read error may explain. This chain connects TRBV5-1 to TRBJ2-1; 12 bases line up with TRBD2. This CDR3 has 15 residues. From germline, CDR1 is SGHRS and CDR2 YFSETQ. The CDR3 sequence is CASSLGLAGNNEQFF. The CDR3 coding sequence is TGTGCCAGCAGCTTAGGACTAGCGGGGAACAATGAGCAGTTCTTC.

This clonotype was observed a handful of times. The CDR3 DNA reads TGTGCCAGCAGCCAAGGGCTAAATAGAGACGAGCAGTACTTC. It codes for CASSQGLNRDEQYF. The chain couples TRBV3-1 to TRBJ2-7; D is undetermined. V lost 1 base and J 5 bases, leaving 12 bases between the germline ends. CDR1 LGHDT and CDR2 YNNKEL come from the germline V gene (reference sequence). This CDR3 is built from 14 residues.

This clonotype has ten or more counts. This chain joins TRBV30 and TRBJ2-1; 15 positions match TRBD2. Unmatched junction bases numbered 11, after V lost 4 bases and J lost 10 bases. This CDR3 contains 16 residues. Germline assignment: CDR1 GTSNPN and CDR2 SVGIG (reference sequence). DNA for the CDR3: TGTGCCTGGAACCAAGGGACTAGCGGGAGGACCCACGAGCAGTTCTTC. Its protein product is CAWNQGTSGRTHEQFF.

This clonotype was found a few times. The rearrangement joins TRBV6-6 to TRBJ1-4; 7 bases fit TRBD1. The length of the CDR3 is 16 residues. CDR1 is MNHNY and CDR2 is SVGAGI in the germline V gene (reference sequence). V lost 4 bases, J lost 5 bases, and 10 bases stayed unmatched. CDR3 region: CASSLKIGTENEKLFF. Here the CDR3 DNA reads TGTGCCAGCAGTTTGAAGATCGGGACAGAGAATGAAAAACTGTTTTTT.

This clonotype was seen a few times. The CDR3 sequence: CASSQGISAFF. As DNA, the CDR3 is TGCGCCAGCAGCCAAGGGATATCAGCTTTCTTT. V and J are TRBV4-1 and TRBJ1-1; the D is unclear. The CDR3 is 11 amino acids. V was trimmed by 1 base and J by 10 bases, leaving 7 bases between them. CDR1 MGHRA and CDR2 YSYEKL come from the germline V gene.

The V gene is TRBV20-1, the J gene TRBJ2-1; D is uncertain. V was pared by 6 bases and J by 8 bases, with 8 bases between. Germline V CDR1 and CDR2: DFQATT, SNEGSKA (reference sequence). This CDR3 is 10 amino acids long. This CDR3 reads CSALADEQFF. The CDR3 region has the DNA TGCAGTGCCTTAGCCGATGAGCAGTTCTTC.

CDR3 DNA: TGTGCCAGCAGCGCCGGGGACAGAAACAATCAGCCCCAGCATTTT. Translation: CASSAGDRNNQPQHF. The chain uses TRBV9 and TRBJ1-5; 7 bases line up with TRBD1. V lost 3 bases and J lost 3; bases outside the gene matches: 6. CDR1 SGDLS and CDR2 YYNGEE come from the germline V gene. This CDR3 comprises 15 residues.

This clonotype came up a few times. This rearrangement joins TRBV5-1 to TRBJ2-1; 9 nucleotides align to TRBD1. Germline lookup yields CDR1 SGHRS and CDR2 YFSETQ. The CDR3 spans 14 residues. J gave up 8 bases and V 4 bases, and 7 bases lay outside the gene matches. In nucleotides, the CDR3 is TGCGCCAGCAGCCTGGGGACAGGGTGGGATGAGCAGTTCTTC. Translated, it gives CASSLGTGWDEQFF.

The chain joins TRBV18 to TRBJ2-5, with TRBD1 matching 12 bases. The end of the DNA is better explained by TRBJ2-7, so the J call may be wrong. The CDR3 runs to 17 residues. In germline, CDR1 is KGHSH, CDR2 LQKENI. The CDR3 DNA is TGTGCCAGCTCACCACCGGGGACAGGGGGCCCAAACTACGAGCAGTACTTC. Amino acids: CASSPPGTGGPNYEQYF.

The rearrangement uses TRBV5-1 and TRBJ2-7, with TRBD1 matching over 10 bases. The CDR3 is 14 amino acids. With 4 bases clipped from V and 4 bases from J, the junction kept 5 bases outside the gene matches. Germline loops: CDR1 SGHRS, CDR2 YFSETQ. The CDR3 loop reads CASSPDRGEYEQYF. For the CDR3, the DNA is TGCGCCAGCAGCCCGGACAGGGGGGAGTACGAGCAGTACTTC.

This chain uses TRBV29-1 with TRBJ2-1; the match to TRBD2 covers 8 bases. The CDR3 contains 13 residues. The V and J ends lost 6 bases and 5 bases, in that order; junction bases with no gene match: 6. Germline CDR1 is SQVTM and CDR2 is ANQGSEA. The CDR3 nucleotides read TGCAGCGTAGGGACTAGAGTCCACAATGAGCAGTTCTTC. It is translated as CSVGTRVHNEQFF.

This clonotype was found a few times. This chain links TRBV4-1 with TRBJ2-5; no definite D call. V lost 1 base and J lost 4, with 7 bases in between. This CDR3 contains 13 residues. Germline V CDR1 and CDR2: MGHRA, YSYEKL. CDR3 residues: CASSQAGTETQYF. Written as DNA, the CDR3 is TGCGCCAGCAGCCAAGCAGGAACAGAGACCCAGTACTTC.

As for this clonotype: Possible read error: a much larger clone is one base away. The chain recombines TRBV4-1 with TRBJ2-7, with no clear D. This CDR3 is 15 amino acids long. Between the trimmed V and J ends, which lost 5 bases and 0 bases, there was a span of 14 bases. Germline V CDR1 and CDR2: MGHRA, YSYEKL. The CDR3 region has the DNA TGCGCCAGCAGCAAAAACTACGGAAGCTCCTACGAGCAGTACTTC. Translated, it gives CASSKNYGSSYEQYF.

The V call is TRBV28, the J call TRBJ2-1; 8 nucleotides agree with TRBD1. Germline CDR1 reads MDHEN; CDR2 reads SYDVKM. With V trimmed by 2 bases and J by 8 bases, 8 bases remained unmatched. This CDR3 spans 15 amino acids. In DNA, the CDR3 is TGTGCCAGCAGTTTAAGGACAGGGACTTTGGATGAGCAGTTCTTC. Its protein is CASSLRTGTLDEQFF.

This chain joins TRBV5-1 and TRBJ1-1; tentative D call: TRBD1 (5 bases). Germline V lookup: CDR1 SGHRS, CDR2 YFSETQ. The CDR3 consists of 14 residues. Trimming stripped 3 bases from V and 2 bases from J, with 11 bases between. The CDR3 DNA reads as TGCGCCAGCAGCTCGGGACGGATAAACACTGAAGCTTTCTTT. It specifies CASSSGRINTEAFF.

The CDR3 is CSAISRGGPWNEQFF. CDR3 sequence (DNA): TGCAGTGCTATATCCCGGGGGGGACCGTGGAATGAGCAGTTCTTC. V and J are TRBV20-1 and TRBJ2-1; TRBD2 aligns across 8 bases. The CDR3 consists of 15 residues. Germline CDR1 DFQATT, CDR2 SNEGSKA (reference sequence). V dropped 4 bases and J dropped 7; count of bases not matched to a gene: 12.

The chain carries TRBV29-1 and TRBJ1-1; maybe TRBD1 (5 bases). V was cut by 6 bases and J by 6 bases, with 17 bases left in between. CDR1 is SQVTM and CDR2 is ANQGSEA in the germline V gene. The length of the CDR3 is 13 residues. The CDR3 loop is CSVKLGHPAEAFF. CDR3 DNA sequence: TGCAGCGTCAAACTAGGACACCCGGCTGAAGCTTTCTTT.

The J gene is TRBJ2-3, the V gene TRBV3-1, with 8 bases lining up with TRBD2. This CDR3 is built from 15 residues. The V segment lost 1 base and the J segment 6 bases; nucleotides outside the gene matches: 6. The germline CDR1 and CDR2 sequences are LGHDT and YNNKEL (reference sequence). The CDR3 DNA reads TGTGCCAGCAGCCAAGTTAGCGGGGTTGGGGATACGCAGTATTTT. Translation gives CASSQVSGVGDTQYF.

V is TRBV7-2 and J is TRBJ1-2; D is undetermined. V shed 7 bases and J shed 4 bases, with 13 bases lying between them. The length of the CDR3 is 13 residues. CDR1 and CDR2 from the germline V gene are SGHTA and FQGNSA. The chain's CDR3 is CASTVNAGYGYTF. The CDR3 bases are TGTGCCAGCACCGTTAACGCGGGCTATGGCTACACCTTC.

The chain employs TRBV20-1 and TRBJ2-7; 9 positions match TRBD1. This CDR3 has 15 residues. From germline, CDR1 is DFQATT and CDR2 SNEGSKA (reference sequence). Trimming at V came to 4 bases and at J to 0 bases, leaving 7 bases not matched to a gene. This CDR3 is CSATWDRAHSYEQYF. The CDR3 bases are TGCAGTGCTACCTGGGACAGGGCACACTCCTACGAGCAGTACTTC.

Worth noting for this clonotype: Possible read error: a much larger clone is one base away. J is TRBJ1-1 and V is TRBV7-2; D is ambiguous. The ends were cut back, 4 bases at V and 2 bases at J, with 11 bases in the middle. The germline gives CDR1 SGHTA, CDR2 FQGNSA. The CDR3 runs 14 residues. For the CDR3, the DNA is TGTGCCAGCAGCTCTCACCGGGGAAACACTGAAGCTTTCTTT. Protein sequence: CASSSHRGNTEAFF.

Only a few counts were recorded for this clonotype. The J gene is TRBJ2-1, the V gene TRBV3-1; TRBD2 agrees at 11 bases. The CDR3 is 14 residues long. V lost 8 bases and J lost 5; bases outside the gene matches: 5. Looked up from germline, CDR1 is LGHDT and CDR2 is YNNKEL (reference sequence). CDR3 amino acids: CASDTSGGHNEQFF. As DNA, the CDR3 is TGTGCCAGCGATACTAGCGGGGGCCACAATGAGCAGTTCTTC.

V and J are TRBV20-1 and TRBJ1-1, with D uncertain. The CDR3 loop spans 13 amino acids. Germline V gene lookup returns CDR1 DFQATT and CDR2 SNEGSKA (reference sequence). The V end lost 4 bases, the J end lost 5 bases, and 14 bases lay between the germline ends. CDR3 bases: TGCAGTGCTACCGCCCCTACCGGGACTGAAGCTTTCTTT. Protein sequence: CSATAPTGTEAFF.

This clonotype showed up many times. The chain employs TRBV4-1 and TRBJ2-5; 11 bases match TRBD2. Germline V lookup: CDR1 MGHRA, CDR2 YSYEKL. The CDR3 is made up of 14 amino acids. J was trimmed by 5 bases and V by 1 base; bases with no gene match: 0. CDR3 in amino acids: CASSQVAGGETQYF. The CDR3 nucleotides read TGCGCCAGCAGCCAAGTAGCGGGGGGGGAGACCCAGTACTTC.

The genes are TRBV2 and TRBJ2-1; D ambiguous. V lost 4 bases and J 8 bases, leaving 15 bases between the germline ends. The CDR3 sequence is 14 residues long. Germline CDR1 SNHLY, CDR2 FYNNEI. CDR3 protein: CASSGPTPRDEQFF. Written as DNA, the CDR3 is TGTGCCAGCAGTGGGCCCACACCCCGGGATGAGCAGTTCTTC. Combining the CDR3 with reference TRBV2 and TRBJ2-1 gives the whole variable domain EPEVTQTPSHQVTQMGQEVILRCVPISNHLYFYWYRQILGQKVEFLVSFYNNEISEKSEIFDDQFSVERPDGSNFTLKIRSTKLEDSAMYFCASSGPTPRDEQFFGPGTRLTVL.

This clonotype occurred a few times. The CDR3 loop reads CASSPATDSNYGYTF. CDR3 bases: TGCGCCAGCAGCCCCGCGACAGATTCTAACTATGGCTACACCTTC. The gene calls are TRBV4-1 and TRBJ1-2; D is perhaps TRBD1 (5 bases). The CDR3 is made up of 15 amino acids. The germline CDR1 and CDR2 sequences are MGHRA and YSYEKL. V lost 4 bases, J lost 0 bases, and 12 bases lay in between.

The genes are TRBV4-1 and TRBJ2-1, with D perhaps matching TRBD1 or TRBD2 (5 bases each). Trimming removed 0 bases at V and 8 bases at J, with 20 bases between. In germline, CDR1 is MGHRA, CDR2 YSYEKL. The CDR3 totals 17 residues. The DNA for the CDR3 is TGCGCCAGCAGCCAAGAACAGTCGAGGGGCCCCGGAGATGAGCAGTTCTTC. Translating it yields CASSQEQSRGPGDEQFF.